What follows are 3 T cell receptor beta chains derived from one specimen sequenced in a study of control samples from healthy donors and cancer patients. Generated by immunoSEQ multiplex PCR, the TCRdb table keeps only in-frame clones and is missing some. Counted here are 100,000 to 150,000 clones, 90% occurring once; the ten biggest clones make up 2% to 3%. Material: blood. The receptors come from a man between 35 and 55 years old in good health.

The V gene is TRBV18, the J gene TRBJ2-2; 9 bases are a match to TRBD1. The CDR3 contains 17 residues. Germline V lookup: CDR1 KGHSH, CDR2 LQKENI. Trimming cost V 4 bases and J 4 bases; bases outside gene matches: 10. The CDR3 region is CASSLGTGSSITGELFF. The CDR3 nucleotides are TGTGCCAGCTCACTCGGGACAGGGTCTTCTATCACCGGGGAGCTGTTTTTT. Full variable domain (rest looked up from reference TRBV18 and TRBJ2-2): NAGVMQNPRHLVRRRGQEARLRCSPMKGHSHVYWYRQLPEEGLKFMVYLQKENIIDESGMPKERFSAEFPKEGPSILRIQQVVRGDSAAYFCASSLGTGSSITGELFFGEGSRLTVL.

The chain uses TRBV10-2 and TRBJ1-2; D is unclear. Germline CDR1 WSHSY, CDR2 SAAADI. V lost 0 bases and J 0 bases, leaving 14 bases between the germline ends. The CDR3 has 17 amino acids. CDR3 in amino acids: CASSESVGQSPNYGYTF. CDR3 DNA sequence: TGCGCCAGCAGTGAGTCGGTCGGGCAGTCCCCTAACTATGGCTACACCTTC.

This clone was seen only a few times. The genes are TRBV29-1 and TRBJ1-1, with D unclear. V lost 4 bases, J lost 6 bases, and 9 bases lay in between. This CDR3 comprises 11 residues. Per the germline V gene, CDR1 is SQVTM and CDR2 is ANQGSEA. The CDR3 DNA follows: TGCAGCGTTGCCGACCAACCTGAAGCTTTCTTT. Its protein product is CSVADQPEAFF.